This T cell receptor (beta chain) appears in the sequencing data of a study of blood T cell repertoires in COVID-19. Looking at the study overall: Sites in the United States, Italy and Spain provided acute and convalescent COVID-19 samples. Sources were T cells, B-cell-depleted T cells, or PBMCs; the material itself was cDNA or gDNA.

This CDR3 has 15 amino acids. Germline-derived CDR1 and CDR2 are MNHEY and SVGAGI. With 6 bases removed from V and 1 base from J, the gap between germline ends came to 13 bases. As handled by the study authors: Using reference gene primer amplification, nucleated cell counts were estimated. Here immunoSEQ multiplex PCR was the method, and the copy in TCRdb shows in-frame clones only, minus some. Clone size and the V and J calls come from that table; the DNA yielded D and trimming. Here the sample spans under 80,000 clones, approximately 83% being singletons. This clone was observed many times. The chain has TRBV6-5 and TRBJ1-5, with D possibly being TRBD1 (6 bases). The TCR was taken from a woman between 55 and 75 years old with acute or convalescent COVID-19. Input material: peripheral blood. The CDR3 nucleotides read TGTGCCAGCAGCCCCGACAGGCCAAGCAATCAGCCCCAGCATTTT. This encodes CASSPDRPSNQPQHF.